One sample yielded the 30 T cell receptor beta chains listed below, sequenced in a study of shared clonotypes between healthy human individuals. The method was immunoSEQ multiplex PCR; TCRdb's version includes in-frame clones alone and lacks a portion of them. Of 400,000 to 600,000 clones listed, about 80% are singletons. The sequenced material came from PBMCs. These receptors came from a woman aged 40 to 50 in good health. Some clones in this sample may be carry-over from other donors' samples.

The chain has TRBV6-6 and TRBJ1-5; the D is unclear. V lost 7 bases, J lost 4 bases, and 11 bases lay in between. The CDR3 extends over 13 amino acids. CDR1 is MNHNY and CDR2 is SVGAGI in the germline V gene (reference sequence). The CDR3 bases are TGTGCCAGCACCCCCTACCCAAATCAGCCCCAGCATTTT. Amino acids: CASTPYPNQPQHF.

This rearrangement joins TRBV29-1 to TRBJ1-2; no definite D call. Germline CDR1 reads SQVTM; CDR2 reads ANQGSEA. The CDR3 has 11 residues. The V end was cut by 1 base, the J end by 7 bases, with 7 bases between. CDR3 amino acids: CSVEGVGGYTF. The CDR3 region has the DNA TGCAGCGTTGAAGGGGTGGGTGGCTACACCTTC.

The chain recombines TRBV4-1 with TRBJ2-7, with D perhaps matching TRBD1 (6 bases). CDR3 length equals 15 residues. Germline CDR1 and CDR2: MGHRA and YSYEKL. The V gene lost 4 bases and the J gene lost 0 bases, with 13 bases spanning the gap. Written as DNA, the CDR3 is TGCGCCAGCAGCCCCAGGGGTAGGAGCTCCTACGAGCAGTACTTC. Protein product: CASSPRGRSSYEQYF.

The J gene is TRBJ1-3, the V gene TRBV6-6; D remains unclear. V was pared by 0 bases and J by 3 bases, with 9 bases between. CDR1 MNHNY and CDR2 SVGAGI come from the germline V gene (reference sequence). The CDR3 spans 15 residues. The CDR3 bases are TGTGCCAGCAGTTACTCTGCGGAAGGTGGAAACACCATATATTTT. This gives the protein CASSYSAEGGNTIYF.

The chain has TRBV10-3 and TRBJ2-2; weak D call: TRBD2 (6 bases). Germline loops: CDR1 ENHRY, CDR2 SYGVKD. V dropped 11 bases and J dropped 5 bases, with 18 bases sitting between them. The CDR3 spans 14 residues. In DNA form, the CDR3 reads TGTGCCTCCCGGGACGGGAGAGGGACCGGGGAGCTGTTTTTT. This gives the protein CASRDGRGTGELFF.

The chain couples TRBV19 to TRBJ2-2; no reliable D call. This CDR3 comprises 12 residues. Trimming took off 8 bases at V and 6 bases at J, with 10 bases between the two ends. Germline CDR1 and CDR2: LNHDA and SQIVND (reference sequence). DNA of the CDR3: TGTGCCAGTGGGTTTCTTGCCGGGGAGCTGTTTTTT. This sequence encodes CASGFLAGELFF.

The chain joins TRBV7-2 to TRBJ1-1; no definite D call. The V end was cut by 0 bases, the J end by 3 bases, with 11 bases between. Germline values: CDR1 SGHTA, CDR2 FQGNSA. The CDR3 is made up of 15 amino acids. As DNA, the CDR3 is TGTGCCAGCAGCTTAGCGGTGATGGGTTACACTGAAGCTTTCTTT. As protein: CASSLAVMGYTEAFF.

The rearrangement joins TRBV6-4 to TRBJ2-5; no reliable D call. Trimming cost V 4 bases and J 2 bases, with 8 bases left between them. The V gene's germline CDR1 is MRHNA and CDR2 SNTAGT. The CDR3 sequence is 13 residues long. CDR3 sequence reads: CASSAAPQETQYF. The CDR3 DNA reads TGTGCCAGCAGTGCCGCTCCTCAAGAGACCCAGTACTTC.

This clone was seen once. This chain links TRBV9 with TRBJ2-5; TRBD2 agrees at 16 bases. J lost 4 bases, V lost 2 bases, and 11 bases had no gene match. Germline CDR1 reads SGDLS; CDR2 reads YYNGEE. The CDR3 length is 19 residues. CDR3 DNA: TGTGCCAGCAGCGTCGGGACTAGCGGGAGGGCCGAAGGATCAGAGACCCAGTACTTC. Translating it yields CASSVGTSGRAEGSETQYF.

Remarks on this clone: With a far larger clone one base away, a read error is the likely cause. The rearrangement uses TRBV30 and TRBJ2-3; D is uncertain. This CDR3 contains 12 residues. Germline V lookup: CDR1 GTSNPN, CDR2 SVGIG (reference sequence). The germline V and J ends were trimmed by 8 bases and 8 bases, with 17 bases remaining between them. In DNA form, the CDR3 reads TGTGCCCCCACCTGGGCCCATTCTACGCAGTATTTT. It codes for CAPTWAHSTQYF.

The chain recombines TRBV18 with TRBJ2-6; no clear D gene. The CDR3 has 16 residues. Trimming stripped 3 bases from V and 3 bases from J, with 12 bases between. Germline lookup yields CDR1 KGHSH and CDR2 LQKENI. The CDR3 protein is CASSPPGLSGANVLTF. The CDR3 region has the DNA TGTGCCAGCTCACCCCCGGGTTTGAGTGGGGCCAACGTCCTGACTTTC. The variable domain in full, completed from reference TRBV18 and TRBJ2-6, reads NAGVMQNPRHLVRRRGQEARLRCSPMKGHSHVYWYRQLPEEGLKFMVYLQKENIIDESGMPKERFSAEFPKEGPSILRIQQVVRGDSAAYFCASSPPGLSGANVLTFGAGSRLTVL.

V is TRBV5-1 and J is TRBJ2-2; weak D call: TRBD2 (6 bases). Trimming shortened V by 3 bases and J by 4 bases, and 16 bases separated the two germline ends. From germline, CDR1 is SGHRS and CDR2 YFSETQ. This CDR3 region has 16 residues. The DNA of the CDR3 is TGCGCCAGCAGCTCCCTGGGGGGTTTGAGCACCGGGGAGCTGTTTTTT. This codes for CASSSLGGLSTGELFF.

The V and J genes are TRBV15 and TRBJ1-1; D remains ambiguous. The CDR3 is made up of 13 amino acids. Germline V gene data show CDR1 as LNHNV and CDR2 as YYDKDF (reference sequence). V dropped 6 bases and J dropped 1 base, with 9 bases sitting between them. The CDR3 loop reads CATSLGENTEAFF. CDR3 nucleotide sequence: TGTGCCACCAGTTTGGGAGAGAACACTGAAGCTTTCTTT.

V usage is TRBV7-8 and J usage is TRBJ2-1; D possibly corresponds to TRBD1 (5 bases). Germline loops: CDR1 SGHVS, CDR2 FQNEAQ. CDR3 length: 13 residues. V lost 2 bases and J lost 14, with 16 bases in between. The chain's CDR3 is CASSLSPAGFEFF. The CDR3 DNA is TGTGCCAGCAGCTTATCCCCGGCAGGGTTCGAGTTCTTC.

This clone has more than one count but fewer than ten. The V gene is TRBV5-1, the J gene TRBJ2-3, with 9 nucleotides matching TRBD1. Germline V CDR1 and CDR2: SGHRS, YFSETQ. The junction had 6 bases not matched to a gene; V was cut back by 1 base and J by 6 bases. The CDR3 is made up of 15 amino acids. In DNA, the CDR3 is TGCGCCAGCAGCTTGAGGGGACAGGGAATGGATACGCAGTATTTT. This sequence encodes CASSLRGQGMDTQYF.

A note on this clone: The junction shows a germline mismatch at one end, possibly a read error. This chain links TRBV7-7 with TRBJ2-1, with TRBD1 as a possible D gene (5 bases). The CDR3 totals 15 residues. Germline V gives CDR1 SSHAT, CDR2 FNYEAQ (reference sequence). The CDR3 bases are TGTGCTAGCAGCTTACAGGCCGCCTCCTACAATGAGCAGTTCTTC. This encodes CASSLQAASYNEQFF.

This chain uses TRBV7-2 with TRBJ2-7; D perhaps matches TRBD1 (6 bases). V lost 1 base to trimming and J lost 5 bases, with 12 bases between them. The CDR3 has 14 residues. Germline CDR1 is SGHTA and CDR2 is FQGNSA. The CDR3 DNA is TGTGCCAGCAGCTTAGACGGGACACTGGACGAGCAGTACTTC. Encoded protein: CASSLDGTLDEQYF.

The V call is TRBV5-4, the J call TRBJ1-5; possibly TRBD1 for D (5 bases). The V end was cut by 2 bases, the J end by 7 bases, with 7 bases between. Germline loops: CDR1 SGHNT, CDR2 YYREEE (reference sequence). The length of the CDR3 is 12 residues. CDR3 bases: TGTGCCAGCAGCTTTCAGGGACAGCCCCAGCATTTT. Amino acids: CASSFQGQPQHF.

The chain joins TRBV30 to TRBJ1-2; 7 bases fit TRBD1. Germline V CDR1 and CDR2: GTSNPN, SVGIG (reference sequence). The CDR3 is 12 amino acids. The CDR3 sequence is CAYWDSNYGYTF. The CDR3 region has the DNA TGTGCGTACTGGGACAGTAACTATGGCTACACCTTC.

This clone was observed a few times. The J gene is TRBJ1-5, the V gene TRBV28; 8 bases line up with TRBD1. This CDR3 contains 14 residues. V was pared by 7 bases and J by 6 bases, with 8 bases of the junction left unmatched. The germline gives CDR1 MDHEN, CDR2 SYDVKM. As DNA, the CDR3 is TGTGCCAGCAATGCAGGGGGCCGGGGTCAGCCCCAGCATTTT. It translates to CASNAGGRGQPQHF. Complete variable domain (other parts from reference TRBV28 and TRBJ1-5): DVKVTQSSRYLVKRTGEKVFLECVQDMDHENMFWYRQDPGLGLRLIYFSYDVKMKEKGDIPEGYSVSREKKERFSLILESASTNQTSMYLCASNAGGRGQPQHFGDGTRLSIL.

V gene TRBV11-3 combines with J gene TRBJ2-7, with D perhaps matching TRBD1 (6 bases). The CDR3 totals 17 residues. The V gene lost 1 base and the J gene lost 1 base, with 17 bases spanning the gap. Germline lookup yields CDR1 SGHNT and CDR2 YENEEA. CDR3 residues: CASSLAMGTRISYEQYF. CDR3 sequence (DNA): TGTGCCAGCAGCTTAGCCATGGGGACACGGATTTCCTACGAGCAGTACTTC.

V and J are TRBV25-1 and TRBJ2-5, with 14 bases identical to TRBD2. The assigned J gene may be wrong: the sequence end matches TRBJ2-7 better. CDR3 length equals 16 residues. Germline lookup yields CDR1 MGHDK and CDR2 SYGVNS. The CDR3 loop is CASSEPGLAGVHEQYF. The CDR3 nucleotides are TGTGCCAGCAGTGAGCCGGGACTAGCGGGAGTCCACGAGCAGTACTTC.

The CDR3 spells CASSGTGTYEQYF. The CDR3 DNA is TGCGCCAGCAGCGGGACAGGAACCTACGAGCAGTACTTC. V usage is TRBV5-1 and J usage is TRBJ2-7; 8 bases are a match to TRBD1. Germline-derived CDR1 and CDR2 are SGHRS and YFSETQ. This CDR3 region has 13 residues. With V trimmed by 4 bases and J by 2 bases, 2 bases remained unmatched.

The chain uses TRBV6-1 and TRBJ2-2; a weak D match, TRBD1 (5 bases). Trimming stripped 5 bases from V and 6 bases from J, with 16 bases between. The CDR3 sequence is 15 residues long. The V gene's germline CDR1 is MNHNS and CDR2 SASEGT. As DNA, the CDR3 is TGTGCCAGCAGTCGTGACAGTATGGAAGCCGGGGAGCTGTTTTTT. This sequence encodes CASSRDSMEAGELFF.

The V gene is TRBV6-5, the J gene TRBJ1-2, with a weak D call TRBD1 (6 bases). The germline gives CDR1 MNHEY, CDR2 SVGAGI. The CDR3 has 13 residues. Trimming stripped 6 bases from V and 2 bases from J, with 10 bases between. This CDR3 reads CASRQGLNYGYTF. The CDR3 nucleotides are TGTGCCAGCAGACAGGGTTTAAACTATGGCTACACCTTC.

For the CDR3, the DNA is TGTGCCAGCTCGGCGGGAGAAGGCGAGCAGTACTTC. Residues: CASSAGEGEQYF. The J gene is TRBJ2-7, the V gene TRBV18, with 7 bases that match TRBD2. The CDR3 contains 12 residues. Germline V gene sequence: CDR1 KGHSH, CDR2 LQKENI. The J segment lost 6 bases and the V segment lost 6 bases, leaving 5 bases of the junction unmatched. The entire variable domain, with the rest obtained from reference TRBV18 and TRBJ2-7, is as follows: NAGVMQNPRHLVRRRGQEARLRCSPMKGHSHVYWYRQLPEEGLKFMVYLQKENIIDESGMPKERFSAEFPKEGPSILRIQQVVRGDSAAYFCASSAGEGEQYFGPGTRLTVT.

In nucleotides, the CDR3 is TGTGCCAGCAGCCCACCAGGGGGGCGTGAAGCTTTCTTT. This gives the protein CASSPPGGREAFF. This rearrangement joins TRBV11-2 to TRBJ1-1, with TRBD1 matching 7 bases. The V and J ends lost 5 bases and 7 bases, in that order; junction bases with no gene match: 7. Germline CDR1 reads SGHAT; CDR2 reads FQNNGV. CDR3 size: 13 residues.

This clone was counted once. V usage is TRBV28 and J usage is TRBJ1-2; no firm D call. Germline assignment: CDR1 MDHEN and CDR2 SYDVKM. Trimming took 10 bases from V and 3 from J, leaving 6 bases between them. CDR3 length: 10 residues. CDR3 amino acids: CATLYYGYTF. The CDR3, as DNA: TGTGCCACCCTATACTATGGCTACACCTTC.

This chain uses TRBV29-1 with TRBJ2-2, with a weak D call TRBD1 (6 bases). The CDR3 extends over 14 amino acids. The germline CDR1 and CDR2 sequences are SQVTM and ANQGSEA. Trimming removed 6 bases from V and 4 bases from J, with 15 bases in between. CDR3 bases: TGCAGCGTCCCTGGGGGCGAGGGCACCGGGGAGCTGTTTTTT. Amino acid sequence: CSVPGGEGTGELFF.

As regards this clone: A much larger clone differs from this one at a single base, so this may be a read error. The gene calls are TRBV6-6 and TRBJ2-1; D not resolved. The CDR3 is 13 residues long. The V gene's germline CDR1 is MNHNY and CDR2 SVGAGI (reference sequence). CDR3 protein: CAGSTHSYNEQFF. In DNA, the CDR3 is TGTGCCGGCAGTACCCACTCCTACAATGAGCAGTTCTTC.